The 21 T cell receptor beta chains below all came from one sample that was sequenced in a study of cytomegalovirus exposure and HLA in healthy donors. The PCR contained 60 Vbeta and 13 Jbeta primers. Profiling relied on immunoSEQ multiplex PCR, and the TCRdb table lists in-frame clones only, not all of them. The sample yields 160,000 or so clones, 80% to 85% seen once. The sample comprised PBMCs. These receptors all stem from a male donor in good health and CMV-seropositive.

CDR3 DNA: TGCAGCGTTGGAGGGACAGGGAACTACGAGCAGTACTTC. Translated, it gives CSVGGTGNYEQYF. The chain carries TRBV29-1 and TRBJ2-7, with TRBD1 identical over 9 bases. With V trimmed by 4 bases and J by 3 bases, 4 bases remained unmatched. CDR1 SQVTM and CDR2 ANQGSEA come from the germline V gene. The CDR3 covers 13 residues.

The J gene is TRBJ1-1, the V gene TRBV15, with 12 nucleotides matching TRBD1. CDR1 is LNHNV and CDR2 is YYDKDF in the germline V gene (reference sequence). V trimming: 1 base; J trimming: 1 base; junction bases outside the gene matches: 13. CDR3 length equals 20 residues. The CDR3 DNA is TGTGCCACCAGCAGAGGGGCATCAGGGACAGGGGGCATCTGGAACACTGAAGCTTTCTTT. Its protein product is CATSRGASGTGGIWNTEAFF.

This rearrangement joins TRBV18 to TRBJ1-1; TRBD1 is a possible D gene (5 bases). This CDR3 spans 14 amino acids. Germline values: CDR1 KGHSH, CDR2 LQKENI. V lost 4 bases and J 0 bases, leaving 9 bases between the germline ends. CDR3 loop: CASSQQEMNTEAFF. As DNA, the CDR3 is TGTGCCAGCTCACAACAGGAGATGAACACTGAAGCTTTCTTT.

The chain joins TRBV5-8 to TRBJ2-7; 10 bases are a match to TRBD2. The V gene end was trimmed by 0 bases and the J gene end by 5 bases; junction bases not matched to a gene: 11. From germline, CDR1 is SGHTS and CDR2 YDEGEE. The CDR3 has 17 residues. The CDR3 sequence: CASSLGTSGYPGHEQYF. CDR3 coding DNA: TGTGCCAGCAGCTTGGGGACTAGCGGTTACCCAGGCCACGAGCAGTACTTC.

The chain is built from TRBV9 and TRBJ2-3; 10 nucleotides line up with TRBD2. Germline V CDR1 and CDR2: SGDLS, YYNGEE. Trimming removed 2 bases from V and 4 bases from J; junction bases left unmatched: 7. The CDR3 contains 16 residues. CDR3 nucleotides: TGTGCCAGCAGCGTTGCAGCGGGAGGGCAGGCAGATACGCAGTATTTT. Its protein product is CASSVAAGGQADTQYF.

The J gene is TRBJ1-3, the V gene TRBV6-1; D not certain. CDR1 and CDR2 from the germline V gene are MNHNS and SASEGT. The length of the CDR3 is 16 residues. With 1 base removed from V and 2 bases from J, the gap between germline ends came to 12 bases. This chain's CDR3 is CASSEDEGRAGNTIYF. Here the CDR3 DNA reads TGTGCCAGCAGTGAAGATGAAGGGAGAGCTGGAAACACCATATATTTT.

The chain couples TRBV7-9 to TRBJ1-1; D is possibly TRBD1 (6 bases). V lost 1 base, J lost 1 base, and 7 bases lay in between. CDR3 length: 14 amino acids. Per the germline V gene, CDR1 is SEHNR and CDR2 is FQNEAQ (reference sequence). The CDR3 region has the DNA TGTGCCAGCAGCTTAGAGGGGGAGAACACTGAAGCTTTCTTT. This encodes CASSLEGENTEAFF.

V and J are TRBV27 and TRBJ2-7, with 7 bases lining up with TRBD2. The germline V gene has CDR1 MNHEY and CDR2 SMNVEV (reference sequence). Trimming removed 3 bases from V and 2 bases from J; junction bases left unmatched: 10. The CDR3 totals 16 residues. For the CDR3, the DNA is TGTGCCAGCAGTTTTACCCCCGCGGGAGCGACCTACGAGCAGTACTTC. It codes for CASSFTPAGATYEQYF.

The rearrangement links TRBV27 to TRBJ1-2; no definite D call. This CDR3 has 15 residues. V was trimmed by 1 base and J by 0 bases, leaving 9 bases between them. The germline gives CDR1 MNHEY, CDR2 SMNVEV (reference sequence). CDR3 in DNA: TGTGCCAGCAGTTTATTAGCAGTAGCTAACTATGGCTACACCTTC. It translates to CASSLLAVANYGYTF.

This clone was detected only once. V and J are TRBV7-2 and TRBJ1-1, with 10 bases lining up with TRBD1. The germline V gene has CDR1 SGHTA and CDR2 FQGNSA. CDR3 length: 19 residues. Germline trimming cut 0 bases from V and 3 bases from J; bases unmatched to any gene: 13. The CDR3 here is CASSLAPGRGTGEHTEAFF. CDR3 coding DNA: TGTGCCAGCAGCTTAGCCCCAGGGAGGGGGACAGGGGAACACACTGAAGCTTTCTTT.

The V call is TRBV18, the J call TRBJ1-4, with D perhaps matching TRBD1 (6 bases). This CDR3 is built from 17 residues. The V gene's germline CDR1 is KGHSH and CDR2 LQKENI. V was cut by 4 bases and J by 2 bases, with 17 bases left in between. The DNA for the CDR3 is TGTGCCAGCTCACTGGACAGCGCACTGATTACTAATGAAAAACTGTTTTTT. Its translation: CASSLDSALITNEKLFF.

The V call is TRBV5-8, the J call TRBJ2-7; 9 bases are a match to TRBD1. The junction had 7 bases not matched to a gene; V was cut back by 3 bases and J by 6 bases. The germline V gene has CDR1 SGHTS and CDR2 YDEGEE. The CDR3 has 14 residues. Here the CDR3 DNA reads TGTGCCAGCAGCTGCGGACAGGGGAGGTGCGAGCAGTACTTC. It specifies CASSCGQGRCEQYF.

The chain has TRBV15 and TRBJ1-3; 7 bases are a match to TRBD1. Germline CDR1 reads LNHNV; CDR2 reads YYDKDF (reference sequence). The CDR3 length is 15 residues. Trimming cost V 3 bases and J 2 bases; bases outside gene matches: 4. CDR3 in amino acids: CATSRITGAGNTIYF. CDR3 DNA: TGTGCCACCAGCAGGATTACAGGGGCTGGAAACACCATATATTTT.

The rearrangement uses TRBV19 and TRBJ1-1; TRBD1 aligns across 8 bases. The CDR3 is 15 amino acids. V lost 5 bases to trimming and J lost 5 bases; unmatched junction nucleotides: 10. The germline CDR1 and CDR2 sequences are LNHDA and SQIVND (reference sequence). DNA for the CDR3: TGTGCCAGTAGTGGCAGAGACAGGGGCCCGACTGAAGCTTTCTTT. Translating gives CASSGRDRGPTEAFF.

A single count supports this clone. The chain links TRBV6-1 to TRBJ2-5, with TRBD2 as a possible D gene (6 bases). This CDR3 region has 12 residues. Trimming shortened V by 1 base and J by 11 bases, and 11 bases separated the two germline ends. CDR1 and CDR2 from the germline V gene are MNHNS and SASEGT. The CDR3 here is CASSEGARGQYF. DNA of the CDR3: TGTGCCAGCAGTGAAGGCGCCCGGGGGCAGTACTTC.

The chain links TRBV28 to TRBJ1-1, with 8 bases matching TRBD1. The CDR3 is 15 amino acids. Germline V lookup: CDR1 MDHEN, CDR2 SYDVKM. V was clipped by 6 bases and J by 5 bases; unmatched bases: 11. The CDR3 coding sequence is TGTGCCAGCAGCCCCATAGGACAGGGAGGAACTGAAGCTTTCTTT. It encodes CASSPIGQGGTEAFF. The full variable domain, completed using reference TRBV28 and TRBJ1-1, is DVKVTQSSRYLVKRTGEKVFLECVQDMDHENMFWYRQDPGLGLRLIYFSYDVKMKEKGDIPEGYSVSREKKERFSLILESASTNQTSMYLCASSPIGQGGTEAFFGQGTRLTVV.

CDR3 bases: TGTGCCAGCAGCTCTCCCCAGGGGCCAACTAATGAAAAACTGTTTTTT. The encoded protein is CASSSPQGPTNEKLFF. The chain recombines TRBV9 with TRBJ1-4, with D possibly matching TRBD1 (6 bases). This CDR3 comprises 16 residues. The germline gives CDR1 SGDLS, CDR2 YYNGEE. V was cut by 4 bases and J by 0 bases, with 13 bases left in between.

The CDR3 spells CASSGSFGGELFF. The CDR3 region has the DNA TGCGCCAGCTCAGGGTCTTTCGGCGGGGAGCTGTTTTTT. J is TRBJ2-2 and V is TRBV5-1, with D maybe TRBD1 (5 bases). Trimming removed 7 bases at V and 7 bases at J, with 14 bases between. The CDR3 extends over 13 amino acids. Germline V lookup: CDR1 SGHRS, CDR2 YFSETQ. Complete variable domain (other parts from reference TRBV5-1 and TRBJ2-2): KAGVTQTPRYLIKTRGQQVTLSCSPISGHRSVSWYQQTPGQGLQFLFEYFSETQRNKGNFPGRFSGRQFSNSRSEMNVSTLELGDSALYLCASSGSFGGELFFGEGSRLTVL.

The chain links TRBV7-8 to TRBJ1-5, with 9 bases identical to TRBD1. From germline, CDR1 is SGHVS and CDR2 FQNEAQ. Trimming took 1 base from V and 0 from J; bases not matched to a gene: 1. The CDR3 has 16 residues. CDR3 sequence: CASSLEGQGSNQPQHF. Here the CDR3 DNA reads TGTGCCAGCAGCTTAGAGGGACAGGGTAGCAATCAGCCCCAGCATTTT.

This rearrangement joins TRBV5-1 to TRBJ2-7; 8 bases align to TRBD1. V dropped 0 bases and J dropped 2; count of bases not matched to a gene: 7. The germline V gene encodes CDR1 SGHRS and CDR2 YFSETQ. The length of the CDR3 is 16 residues. The CDR3 bases are TGCGCCAGCAGCTTGGGTAGGGGGACAGGAACCTACGAGCAGTACTTC. It is translated as CASSLGRGTGTYEQYF.

The chain links TRBV19 to TRBJ1-2, with D perhaps TRBD1 (5 bases). CDR3 length: 13 amino acids. The V end was cut by 9 bases, the J end by 6 bases, with 17 bases between. Germline CDR1 and CDR2: LNHDA and SQIVND (reference sequence). This CDR3 is CASRPPGADGYTF. Here the CDR3 DNA reads TGTGCCAGCCGACCCCCTGGGGCGGATGGCTACACCTTC.